The 25 T cell receptor beta chains reported below all come from one sample, sequenced in a study of T-cell memory formation after mild COVID-19. TCRdb independently ran MiXCR on the 5' RACE reads; one entry per CDR3 protein. This sample has approximately 290,000 distinct CDR3 sequences, with roughly 21% found just once. The sequenced sample consisted of PBMCs or a T cell subset sorted from them (not recorded which). Source of these receptors: a man between 18 and 29 years old who had mild COVID-19 (a few samples of this study predate the infection). Cell type and time point are not known.

The chain is built from TRBV2 and TRBJ1-2; D gene unclear. The CDR3 is 13 amino acids. Trimming removed 3 bases from V and 8 bases from J, with 13 bases in between. From germline, CDR1 is SNHLY and CDR2 FYNNEI. The CDR3 bases are TGTGCCAGCAGTGAGGCTCTAGACGGCGGCTACACCTTC. Amino acid sequence: CASSEALDGGYTF.

This clonotype was seen at least ten times. The J gene is TRBJ1-1, the V gene TRBV2, with no clear D. Germline loops: CDR1 SNHLY, CDR2 FYNNEI. Trimming cost V 4 bases and J 1 base, with 7 bases left between them. The CDR3 loop spans 13 amino acids. Here the CDR3 reads CASSVVENTEAFF. DNA of the CDR3: TGTGCCAGCAGTGTGGTAGAGAACACTGAAGCTTTCTTT. The entire variable domain, with the rest obtained from reference TRBV2 and TRBJ1-1, is as follows: EPEVTQTPSHQVTQMGQEVILRCVPISNHLYFYWYRQILGQKVEFLVSFYNNEISEKSEIFDDQFSVERPDGSNFTLKIRSTKLEDSAMYFCASSVVENTEAFFGQGTRLTVV.

The rearrangement joins TRBV5-1 to TRBJ2-3; D ambiguous. The CDR3 has 14 residues. Trimming stripped 5 bases from V and 2 bases from J, with 12 bases between. Germline values: CDR1 SGHRS, CDR2 YFSETQ. The CDR3 reads CASSQLYPTDTQYF. The DNA of the CDR3 is TGCGCCAGCAGTCAGCTTTATCCCACAGATACGCAGTATTTT.

This clonotype was counted many times. Here the CDR3 DNA reads TGCAGTGCTAGAGGGCCAGCGGGGGCGGGAGAGACCCAGTACTTC. This codes for CSARGPAGAGETQYF. The J gene is TRBJ2-5, the V gene TRBV20-1; 8 bases agree with TRBD2. J lost 4 bases, V lost 1 base, and 8 bases had no gene match. CDR1 is DFQATT and CDR2 is SNEGSKA in the germline V gene (reference sequence). The CDR3 covers 15 residues.

The rearrangement joins TRBV6-1 to TRBJ1-2; D remains unclear. CDR1 and CDR2 (germline): MNHNS, SASEGT. The CDR3 consists of 12 residues. V lost 6 bases and J 4 bases, leaving 9 bases between the germline ends. This chain's CDR3 is CASRWAGYGYTF. In DNA, the CDR3 is TGTGCCAGCAGATGGGCAGGCTATGGCTACACCTTC.

The chain recombines TRBV27 with TRBJ1-4; 8 bases match TRBD1. J was trimmed by 4 bases and V by 6 bases; bases with no gene match: 7. This CDR3 contains 15 residues. CDR1 is MNHEY, CDR2 SMNVEV, per germline (reference sequence). The CDR3 sequence: CASSGRTGLNEKLFF. The CDR3 coding sequence is TGTGCCAGCAGCGGGCGGACAGGGCTTAATGAAAAACTGTTTTTT.

This clonotype was recorded a few times. The gene calls are TRBV5-1 and TRBJ2-3, with TRBD1 matching 9 bases. Looked up from germline, CDR1 is SGHRS and CDR2 is YFSETQ. V shed 4 bases and J 5 bases; nucleotides not matched to a gene: 8. The CDR3 loop spans 15 amino acids. The CDR3 sequence: CASSPRTGEGDTQYF. CDR3 sequence (DNA): TGCGCCAGCAGCCCCAGGACAGGGGAAGGAGATACGCAGTATTTT.

J is TRBJ2-5 and V is TRBV10-3; the D is unclear. The CDR3 runs to 13 residues. V was shortened by 4 bases and J by 5 bases, with 11 bases between the two germline ends. Germline-derived CDR1 and CDR2 are ENHRY and SYGVKD. The CDR3 nucleotides read TGTGCCATCAGTGGTAGGATGGGGGAGACCCAGTACTTC. It translates to CAISGRMGETQYF.

This chain uses TRBV2 with TRBJ1-6, with D possibly being TRBD1 (5 bases). This CDR3 is 13 amino acids long. V was shortened by 4 bases and J by 8 bases, with 9 bases between the two germline ends. Germline V gives CDR1 SNHLY, CDR2 FYNNEI. The CDR3 DNA sequence: TGTGCCAGCAGTGTAGAAGGGGATTCACCCCTCCACTTT. This translates into CASSVEGDSPLHF. The full variable domain, with the rest looked up from reference TRBV2 and TRBJ1-6, is EPEVTQTPSHQVTQMGQEVILRCVPISNHLYFYWYRQILGQKVEFLVSFYNNEISEKSEIFDDQFSVERPDGSNFTLKIRSTKLEDSAMYFCASSVEGDSPLHFGNGTRLTVT.

This clonotype was counted only a few times. The rearrangement uses TRBV18 and TRBJ1-2; tentatively, D is TRBD1 (6 bases). This CDR3 region has 17 residues. Trimming took 3 bases from V and 6 from J, leaving 23 bases between them. Germline assignment: CDR1 KGHSH and CDR2 LQKENI. CDR3 bases: TGTGCCAGCTCACCTCCAGGACAGTCCCGGGGTCTTAATGGCTACACCTTC. Translation: CASSPPGQSRGLNGYTF.

The chain joins TRBV7-9 to TRBJ2-5; D is uncertain. Germline V gene sequence: CDR1 SEHNR, CDR2 FQNEAQ (reference sequence). This CDR3 is built from 14 residues. V was pared by 5 bases and J by 1 base, with 11 bases between. The CDR3 loop is CASSRPGVQETQYF. For the CDR3, the DNA is TGTGCCAGCAGCCGACCAGGCGTCCAAGAGACCCAGTACTTC.

This clonotype was counted between two and nine times. The rearrangement joins TRBV7-9 to TRBJ1-5, with no clear D. The CDR3 spans 12 residues. Trimming shortened V by 6 bases and J by 5 bases, and 8 bases separated the two germline ends. Germline CDR1 is SEHNR and CDR2 is FQNEAQ (reference sequence). The CDR3 coding sequence is TGTGCCAGCAGATTATTAGATCAGCCCCAGCATTTT. Protein sequence: CASRLLDQPQHF.

V gene TRBV20-1 combines with J gene TRBJ1-4; no reliable D call. V was trimmed by 0 bases and J by 8 bases, leaving 10 bases between them. CDR1 is DFQATT and CDR2 is SNEGSKA in the germline V gene (reference sequence). The CDR3 is 13 residues long. The DNA of the CDR3 is TGCAGTGCTAGAGACCCGGGAGAAGAAAAACTGTTTTTT. Encoded protein: CSARDPGEEKLFF.

The V call is TRBV6-2 or TRBV6-3, the J call TRBJ2-7; no firm D call. Germline V lookup: CDR1 MNHEY, CDR2 SVGEGT. The CDR3 is 11 amino acids. Trimming took off 5 bases at V and 9 bases at J, with 11 bases between the two ends. The CDR3 sequence: CASSRGVLQYF. DNA of the CDR3: TGTGCCAGCAGTCGTGGGGTTTTGCAGTACTTC.

The sample holds a few counts of this clonotype. The gene calls are TRBV7-2 and TRBJ2-1; 10 nucleotides line up with TRBD1. Per germline, CDR1 SGHTA and CDR2 FQGNSA. CDR3 length equals 15 residues. Trimming at V came to 5 bases and at J to 6 bases, leaving 7 bases not matched to a gene. The CDR3 region is CASSPYGTGVNEQFF. The CDR3 DNA sequence: TGTGCCAGCAGCCCCTACGGGACAGGGGTCAATGAGCAGTTCTTC.

The chain combines TRBV5-1 with TRBJ2-7; TRBD1 is a possible D gene (6 bases). Between the trimmed V and J ends, which lost 0 bases and 2 bases, there was a span of 9 bases. CDR3 length equals 14 residues. Germline V CDR1 and CDR2: SGHRS, YFSETQ. CDR3 nucleotide sequence: TGCGCCAGCAGCTTGGTACAGGGACCCTACGAGCAGTACTTC. Residues: CASSLVQGPYEQYF.

This clonotype occurred a few times. The chain joins TRBV5-1 to TRBJ2-1; 12 nucleotides agree with TRBD2. The CDR3 covers 16 residues. V was clipped by 4 bases and J by 8 bases; unmatched bases: 10. CDR1 is SGHRS and CDR2 is YFSETQ in the germline V gene. CDR3 in DNA: TGCGCCAGCAGCCAACCGCCTAGCGGGGGGGCCTATGAGCAGTTCTTC. Its protein is CASSQPPSGGAYEQFF.

A few counts support this clonotype. The chain links TRBV12-3 or TRBV12-4 to TRBJ2-2; D is unclear. CDR3 length: 13 residues. Trimming removed 4 bases from V and 5 bases from J, with 8 bases in between. The CDR3: CASSWAGTGELFF. The CDR3, as DNA: TGTGCCAGCAGTTGGGCTGGGACCGGGGAGCTGTTTTTT.

The chain uses TRBV28 and TRBJ2-5; a weak D match, TRBD1 (6 bases). The V and J ends lost 4 bases and 3 bases respectively, with 15 bases between them. Looked up from germline, CDR1 is MDHEN and CDR2 is SYDVKM. The CDR3 sequence is 15 residues long. The CDR3 bases are TGTGCCAGCAGTTCGGGCCATAACAGGGAAGAGACCCAGTACTTC. It yields the protein CASSSGHNREETQYF.

This chain joins TRBV12-3 or TRBV12-4 and TRBJ2-5, with a weak D call TRBD2 (6 bases). With 6 bases removed from V and 2 bases from J, the gap between germline ends came to 22 bases. The CDR3 totals 17 residues. CDR3 DNA: TGTGCCAGCAGCCCGTTAAGTGGCGGGACGGATCAAGAGACCCAGTACTTC. It translates to CASSPLSGGTDQETQYF.

This clonotype was recorded a few times. The CDR3 DNA follows: TGTGCCAGCGGACAGGGCAGCTCCTACGAGCAGTACGTC. Encoded protein: CASGQGSSYEQYV. V gene TRBV28 combines with J gene TRBJ2-7, with 8 nucleotides matching TRBD1. Germline-derived CDR1 and CDR2 are MDHEN and SYDVKM. The V and J ends lost 8 bases and 0 bases, in that order; junction bases with no gene match: 3. This CDR3 spans 13 amino acids.

The genes are TRBV24-1 and TRBJ2-3; 8 nucleotides align to TRBD1. The CDR3 spans 15 residues. The J segment lost 5 bases and the V segment lost 4 bases, leaving 7 bases of the junction unmatched. CDR1 and CDR2 from the germline V gene are KGHDR and SFDVKD. The CDR3: CATSEWTGQGDTQYF. The CDR3 coding sequence is TGTGCCACCAGTGAATGGACAGGGCAGGGAGATACGCAGTATTTT.

This clonotype appeared many times. The chain couples TRBV29-1 to TRBJ2-5; 14 bases agree with TRBD2. Trimming took 6 bases from V and 4 from J; bases not matched to a gene: 4. Germline loops: CDR1 SQVTM, CDR2 ANQGSEA. The CDR3 contains 14 residues. The CDR3 coding sequence is TGCAGCGTGGGGACTAGCGGGGGAGTAGAGACCCAGTACTTC. This translates into CSVGTSGGVETQYF.

This clonotype has ten or more counts. This sequence joins TRBV27 and TRBJ2-3; D possibly corresponds to TRBD2 (5 bases). The CDR3 is made up of 14 amino acids. From germline, CDR1 is MNHEY and CDR2 SMNVEV (reference sequence). Trimming took off 6 bases at V and 3 bases at J, with 13 bases between the two ends. CDR3 sequence (DNA): TGTGCCAGCAGGATGGGCAGGAGGACAGATACGCAGTATTTT. It encodes CASRMGRRTDTQYF.

The J gene is TRBJ1-1, the V gene TRBV4-3, with a weak D call TRBD1 (5 bases). The V gene's germline CDR1 is LGHNA and CDR2 YSLEER. V was clipped by 0 bases and J by 3 bases, with 8 bases between them. The CDR3 has 14 residues. CDR3 sequence reads: CASSQDRGDTEAFF. The CDR3 DNA reads TGCGCCAGCAGCCAAGATCGGGGGGACACTGAAGCTTTCTTT.